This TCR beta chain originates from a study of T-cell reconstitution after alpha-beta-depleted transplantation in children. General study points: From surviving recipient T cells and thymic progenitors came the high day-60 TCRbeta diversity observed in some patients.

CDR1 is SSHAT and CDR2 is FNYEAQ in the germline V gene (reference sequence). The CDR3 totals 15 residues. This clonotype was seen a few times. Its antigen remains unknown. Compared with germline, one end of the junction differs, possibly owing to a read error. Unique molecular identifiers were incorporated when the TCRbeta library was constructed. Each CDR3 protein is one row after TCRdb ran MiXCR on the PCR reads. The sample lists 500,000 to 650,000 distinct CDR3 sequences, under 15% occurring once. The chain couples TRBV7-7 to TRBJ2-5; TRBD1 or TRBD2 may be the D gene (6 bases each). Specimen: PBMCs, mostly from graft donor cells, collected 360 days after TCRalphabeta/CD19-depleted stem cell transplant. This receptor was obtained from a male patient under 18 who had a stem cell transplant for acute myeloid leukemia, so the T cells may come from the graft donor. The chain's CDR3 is CASSILGGGQETQYF. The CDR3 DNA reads TGTGCTAGCAGCATCCTCGGGGGCGGCCAAGAGACCCAGTACTTC. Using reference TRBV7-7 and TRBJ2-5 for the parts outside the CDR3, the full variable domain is GAGVSQSPRYKVTKRGQDVTLRCDPISSHATLYWYQQALGQGPEFLTYFNYEAQPDKSGLPSDRFSAERPEGSISTLTIQRTEQRDSAMYRCASSILGGGQETQYFGPGTRLLVL.